This T cell receptor beta chain stems from a study of CD8+CD57+ T cells in acquired aplastic anemia (dated by TCRdb to 2016 to 2018). Study-level background: A mean of approximately 2.9 ug of DNA, ranging from roughly 0.2 to 27.4 ug, was extracted from sorted CD4+ and CD8+ cells. For healthy donor samples, the average read count was approximately 10 million for CD4+ cells and around 12 million for CD8+ cells. Broader findings and caveats from the paper: No significant difference in CD8+ Simpson's diversity was found between patients and healthy controls (P=0.060). Twenty-nine CD8+ CDR3 sequences were shared between patients and controls but appeared highly expressed in patients and within their immunodominant clones.

TCR beta VDJ combination and CDR3 sequence profiling used genomic DNA as the template. An Illumina HiSeq 2000 was used for TCR repertoire sequencing. The published analysis was carried out like this. Repertoire assessment relied on Simpson's diversity index, CDR3 size and DJ length profiles, and TRBV/TRBJ rearrangement plots. The most abundant DNA sequence in the deep sequencing data was defined as the immunodominant clone. CDR3 amino acid sequences were checked for sharing across subjects and were also compared against the VDJdb database and published repertoires. In TCRdb, the public reads were trimmed at Q25 with fastp and aligned with MiXCR, with productive beta chains retained. Merged by CDR3 protein, the rows form single entries marked with the most common genes and DNA. These V and J calls rely on TCRdb rather than the paper's analysis. This sample comprises about 140,000 distinct CDR3 sequences, around two fifths of them detected only once. The ten largest clones capture over 6.5% of the sample.

This clonotype was picked up one time. Its binding antigen is unknown. Nothing much larger sits one base from this clone, and base qualities are not available. One read represents weak support. Sequences SGHTS (CDR1) and YDEGEE (CDR2) are obtained from the germline V gene. Spanning cysteine to phenylalanine, the CDR3 consists of 14 amino acids. Only the CDR3 portion is preserved as DNA: 42 bases, with reading frame beginning at the first base. The germline ends are 15 bases apart after V is trimmed by 4 bases and J by 7 bases. TCR repertoires of sorted CD4+ and CD8+ blood T cells from severe aplastic anemia patients and healthy subjects were deep-sequenced in the study. Ficoll-Paque density gradient centrifugation was used to isolate peripheral blood mononuclear cells. Before DNA extraction, CD4+ and CD8+ T cells were sorted with FACS or magnetic beads.

The V and J genes are TRBV5-8 and TRBJ2-1; 6 matching bases give a weak D call of TRBD1. This sequence was found in a human donor in good health, serving as a control. Material: sorted CD4+, CD8+, or CD8+CD57+ T cells (not recorded which) from PBMCs. The CDR3 protein is CASSLRDNSNEQFF. The DNA sequence reads TGTGCCAGCAGCCTCCGGGACAACTCAAATGAGCAGTTCTTC.